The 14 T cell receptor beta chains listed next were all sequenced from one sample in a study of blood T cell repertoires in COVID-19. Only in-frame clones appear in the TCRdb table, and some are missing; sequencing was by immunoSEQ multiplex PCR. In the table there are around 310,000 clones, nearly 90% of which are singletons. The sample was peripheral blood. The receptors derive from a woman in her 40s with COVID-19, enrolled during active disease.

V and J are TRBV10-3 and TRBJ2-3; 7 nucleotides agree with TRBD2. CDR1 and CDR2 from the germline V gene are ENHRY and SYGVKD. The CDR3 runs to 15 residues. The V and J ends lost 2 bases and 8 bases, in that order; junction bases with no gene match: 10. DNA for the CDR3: TGTGCCATCAGTGAGCCCCCCCGGGGCGGGGGTACGCAGTATTTT. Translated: CAISEPPRGGGTQYF.

CDR3 DNA: TGTGCCAGCAGCTTACAGGGTTTGAACACTGAAGCTTTCTTT. It codes for CASSLQGLNTEAFF. The gene calls are TRBV7-9 and TRBJ1-1; tentatively, D is TRBD1 (5 bases). Looked up from germline, CDR1 is SEHNR and CDR2 is FQNEAQ (reference sequence). The CDR3 has 14 amino acids. The ends were cut back, 2 bases at V and 0 bases at J, with 7 bases in the middle.

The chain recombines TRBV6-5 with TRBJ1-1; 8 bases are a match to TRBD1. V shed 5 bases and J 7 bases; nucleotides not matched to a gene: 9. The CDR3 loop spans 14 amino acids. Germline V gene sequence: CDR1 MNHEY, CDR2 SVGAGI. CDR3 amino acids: CASSRTGLRGEAFF. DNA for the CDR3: TGTGCCAGCAGTCGGACAGGGCTGAGGGGTGAAGCTTTCTTT.

Here the CDR3 DNA reads TGTGCCAGCAGGCGGACAGGAAGCTCCTACGAGCAGTACTTC. Its translation is CASRRTGSSYEQYF. The rearrangement links TRBV2 to TRBJ2-7; 7 bases match TRBD1. After removal of 6 bases from V and 0 bases from J, the junction contained 5 bases not matched to a gene. This CDR3 is 14 amino acids long. Germline CDR1 SNHLY, CDR2 FYNNEI.

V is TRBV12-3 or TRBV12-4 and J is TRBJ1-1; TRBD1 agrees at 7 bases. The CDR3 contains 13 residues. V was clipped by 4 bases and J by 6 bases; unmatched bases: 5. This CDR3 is CASSSRQGAEAFF. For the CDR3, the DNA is TGTGCCAGCAGTTCCCGACAGGGCGCTGAAGCTTTCTTT.

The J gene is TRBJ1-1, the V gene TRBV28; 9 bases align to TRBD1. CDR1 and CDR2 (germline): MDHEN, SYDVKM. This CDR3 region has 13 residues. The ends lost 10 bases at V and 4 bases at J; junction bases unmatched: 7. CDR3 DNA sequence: TGTGCCACATCGGACAGGGGATTCACTGAAGCTTTCTTT. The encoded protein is CATSDRGFTEAFF.

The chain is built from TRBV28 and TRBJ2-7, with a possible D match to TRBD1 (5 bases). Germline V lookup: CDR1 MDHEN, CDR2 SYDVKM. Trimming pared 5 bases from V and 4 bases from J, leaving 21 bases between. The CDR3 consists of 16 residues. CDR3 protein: CASSPAGAGSLYEQYF. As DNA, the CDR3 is TGTGCCAGCAGTCCTGCTGGGGCAGGGTCTTTGTACGAGCAGTACTTC.

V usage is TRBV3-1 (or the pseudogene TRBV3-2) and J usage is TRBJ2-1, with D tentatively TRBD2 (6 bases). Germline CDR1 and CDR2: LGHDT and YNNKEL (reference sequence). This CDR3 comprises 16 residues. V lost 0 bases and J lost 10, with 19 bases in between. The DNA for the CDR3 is TGTGCCAGCAGCCAAGATCCGGGGGTGCCGGGGAGGGAGCAGTTCTTC. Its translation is CASSQDPGVPGREQFF.

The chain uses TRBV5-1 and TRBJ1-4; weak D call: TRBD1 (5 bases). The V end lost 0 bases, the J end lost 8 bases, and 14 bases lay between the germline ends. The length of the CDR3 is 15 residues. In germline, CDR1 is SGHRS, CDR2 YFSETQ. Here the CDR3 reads CASSLVGAEGEKLFF. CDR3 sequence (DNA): TGCGCCAGCAGCTTGGTCGGGGCGGAGGGGGAAAAACTGTTTTTT.

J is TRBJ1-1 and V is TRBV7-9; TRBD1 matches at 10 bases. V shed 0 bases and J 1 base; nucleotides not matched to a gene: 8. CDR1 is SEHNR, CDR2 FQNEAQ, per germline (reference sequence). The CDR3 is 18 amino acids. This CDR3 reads CASSLAPRDRGSNTEAFF. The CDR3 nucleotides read TGTGCCAGCAGCTTAGCTCCAAGGGACAGGGGCTCGAACACTGAAGCTTTCTTT.

CDR3 protein: CASSQDWGTGGYEQYF. The CDR3, as DNA: TGCGCCAGCAGCCAAGATTGGGGGACAGGGGGCTACGAGCAGTACTTC. J is TRBJ2-7 and V is TRBV4-1, with 11 bases that match TRBD1. This CDR3 has 16 residues. V gave up 0 bases and J gave up 3 bases; unmatched junction bases: 4. Germline CDR1 is MGHRA and CDR2 is YSYEKL.

CDR3 sequence: CASSPSLGALGRGGEQYF. Here the CDR3 DNA reads TGTGCCAGCAGTCCCAGCTTGGGGGCATTGGGGAGAGGTGGTGAGCAGTACTTC. The chain is built from TRBV5-4 and TRBJ2-7, with D possibly TRBD1 on 6 matching bases. The CDR3 is 18 amino acids. Germline V gives CDR1 SGHNT, CDR2 YYREEE (reference sequence). V was pared by 5 bases and J by 7 bases, with 31 bases between.

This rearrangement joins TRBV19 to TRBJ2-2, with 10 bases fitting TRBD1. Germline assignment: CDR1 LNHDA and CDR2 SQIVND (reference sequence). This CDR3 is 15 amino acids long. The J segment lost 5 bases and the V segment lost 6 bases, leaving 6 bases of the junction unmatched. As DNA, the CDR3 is TGTGCCAGTAGGGAGGGGACAGGGGTAACCGGGGAGCTGTTTTTT. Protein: CASREGTGVTGELFF.

CDR3 in DNA: TGTGCCAGCAGCTTAGAGTCAGTCTCCTACGAGCAGTACTTC. Amino acid sequence: CASSLESVSYEQYF. The genes are TRBV7-9 and TRBJ2-7; no reliable D call. Trimming removed 1 base at V and 0 bases at J, with 7 bases between. CDR1 SEHNR and CDR2 FQNEAQ come from the germline V gene (reference sequence). The CDR3 sequence is 14 residues long. The full variable domain, its missing parts supplied by reference TRBV7-9 and TRBJ2-7, is DTGVSQNPRHKITKRGQNVTFRCDPISEHNRLYWYRQTLGQGPEFLTYFQNEAQLEKSRLLSDRFSAERPKGSFSTLEIQRTEQGDSAMYLCASSLESVSYEQYFGPGTRLTVT.